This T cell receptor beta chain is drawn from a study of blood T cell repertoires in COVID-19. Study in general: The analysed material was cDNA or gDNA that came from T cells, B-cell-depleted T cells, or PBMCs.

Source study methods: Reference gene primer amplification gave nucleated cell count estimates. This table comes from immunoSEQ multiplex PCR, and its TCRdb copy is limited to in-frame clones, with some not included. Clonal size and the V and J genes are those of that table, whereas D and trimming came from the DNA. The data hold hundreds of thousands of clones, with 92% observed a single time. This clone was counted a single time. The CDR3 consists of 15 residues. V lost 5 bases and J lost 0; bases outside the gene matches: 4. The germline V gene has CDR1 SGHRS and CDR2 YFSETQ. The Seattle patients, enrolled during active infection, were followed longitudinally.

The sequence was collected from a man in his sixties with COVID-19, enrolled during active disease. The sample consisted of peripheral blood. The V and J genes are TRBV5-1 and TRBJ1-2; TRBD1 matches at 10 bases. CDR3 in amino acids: CASRNDRGPNYGYTF. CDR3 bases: TGCGCCAGCAGGAATGACAGGGGGCCTAACTATGGCTACACCTTC.